The T cell receptor (beta chain) described here comes from a study of Ad26.COV2.S vaccination and SARS-CoV-2 variants. Across the whole study: Of the COV1001 trial arms, the Ad26.COV2.S arm included the donor. Ad26.COV2.S shots went into the muscle once or twice, 56 days apart. Study outcomes and limitations: Spike-specific responses of CD8+ and CD4+ T cells were reported to display substantial breadth after vaccination. Vaccine and placebo recipients had similar non-spike TCR breadth.

Treatment meaning: over 15 received Ad26.COV2.S at low or high dose, single or two shots; about 5 received placebo; per-sample allocation not given. The samples were gathered on day 63 after the first injection of vaccine or placebo. Profiled with immunoSEQ multiplex PCR; TCRdb holds only in-frame clones, not every one. The sample lists around 300,000 clones, 75% to 90% occurring once. Per the germline V gene, CDR1 is SGHDT and CDR2 is YYEEEE. The CDR3 runs to 15 residues. The V gene end was trimmed by 5 bases and the J gene end by 3 bases; junction bases not matched to a gene: 4. Comments on this clone: No antigen is known for it.

The sample in question was peripheral blood, obtained in a trial of Ad26.COV2.S vaccine versus placebo. The clonotype comes from a person between 18 and 65 years old who received the Ad26.COV2.S COVID-19 vaccine or a placebo. This chain links TRBV5-6 with TRBJ2-7; TRBD2 aligns across 14 bases. Here the CDR3 reads CASRLGLAGGYEQYF. The DNA of the CDR3 is TGTGCCAGCAGACTTGGACTAGCGGGGGGCTACGAGCAGTACTTC.